This T cell receptor beta chain was found in a study of T cell responses to AZD1222 COVID-19 vaccine (dated by TCRdb to the early 2020s). General notes on the study: Because spike-specific TCR depth and breadth did not differ between the two schedules, AZD1222 recipients who got a second dose at roughly 4 weeks were pooled with those who got a second dose at roughly 12 weeks. Enrollment into the trials was organized by age into subgroups of 18-55, 56-69 and 70-plus years, and those subgroups contained around 150, 28 and 57 TCR-sequenced participants, respectively. A total of about 250 trial participants underwent TCR sequencing, of whom about 210 had received two doses of AZD1222 and about 26 had received two doses of the MenACWY control vaccine.

This specimen's time point label, per the study, means: baseline before first vaccination. Vaccinee samples came from UK trials COV001 and COV002, including a single-blind randomized controlled phase 2/3 trial of AZD1222 (ChAdOx1 nCoV-19) in healthy adults. For TCRbeta chain sequencing, PBMC samples from trial participants were taken at day 0 and at day 28 after the second dose. What the authors observed across the whole study: Because no samples from the day 14 peak response were available, repertoires could be characterized only after the peak T cell response. Nearly half of unique spike-specific TCRs reportedly recognized epitopes outside regions mutated in the B.1.351 and B.1.1.7 variants. Participants were mostly white British and included more females than males, and it was suggested by the authors that clonal diversity may have been underestimated. Vaccine-associated CD4 TCRs spanned the whole spike protein, with dominant responses in regions 160-218 and 743-854. After two AZD1222 doses, spike-specific TCR breadth and depth were significantly higher than at day 0 and than in MenACWY recipients. Conclusions about previously exposed vaccinees are limited because only five to seven AZD1222 recipients were SARS-CoV-2 seropositive at baseline. In the small 56-69-year group, the increase in depth fell short of significance, most likely because of low power.

As regards this clone: What this receptor recognizes is not known. No much larger clone exists at a distance of one base, and base qualities are not known.

The CDR3 regions of human TCRbeta chains were analyzed by immunosequencing. The source study handled its data this way. TCRs in the repertoires were compared against a reference library of SARS-CoV-2-specific TCRs that had been generated with the MIRA antigen-specificity platform. Breadth meant the fraction of unique TCRs that were SARS-CoV-2-associated, whereas depth meant the fraction of total T cells that were SARS-CoV-2-associated. Using the MIRA data, every spike-specific TCR was mapped to the spike region that the TCR reacted to and assigned to either a CD4 or a CD8 class. Log10-transformed breadth and depth values were compared by one-way ANOVA with Sidak's multiple comparisons tests. The source is immuneACCESS, and TCRdb retained only in-frame sequences with V and J called. Part of the clones is not carried over; for the studies checked, unresolved V genes explain less than half of this, and the remainder is unexplained. V and J calls and clone size are those listed in that table; D and trimming were worked out from the DNA. The sample table shows approximately 100,000 clones, and roughly 87% are seen once. The ten biggest clones cover 16% of the sample.

The receptor comes from an adult in good health. The sample was peripheral blood, taken on day 0 of AZD1222 vaccination.

The CDR3 reads as follows: CASSLAPGRGSGNTIYF. The DNA reads as follows: TGTGCCAGCAGCTTAGCACCGGGACGGGGTAGTGGAAACACCATATATTTT. This chain is built from TRBV11-2 and TRBJ1-3; TRBD1 could be the D gene, as 5 bases match. The CDR3 contains 17 residues, cysteine and phenylalanine counted. Of all the DNA, just the CDR3 is kept, 51 bases in frame from base 1. V loses 1 base, J loses 3 bases, and the germline ends lie 16 bases apart. The germline V gene sets CDR1 to SGHAT and CDR2 to FQNNGV.